Detailed here is one T cell receptor beta chain. Antigen: not known. TCRdb ran MiXCR on the 5' RACE reads and lists one entry per CDR3 protein. The sample lists approximately 550,000 distinct CDR3 sequences; about a fifth were seen once. V lost 6 bases to trimming and J lost 5 bases; unmatched junction nucleotides: 13. CDR3 length: 15 residues. Per germline, CDR1 SQVTM and CDR2 ANQGSEA. The record originates from a study of identical twins. Study findings and constraints: Weaker excess twin sharing was observed in beta out-of-frame sequences.

This same sample was also part of a study on yellow fever vaccine responses in identical twins.

The specimen was CD4+ T cells sorted from blood. This chain uses TRBV29-1 with TRBJ2-5; 9 positions match TRBD2. This receptor was obtained from a young woman in good health. The CDR3 DNA reads as TGCAGCGTCGTCACGGCGGGGGGGATGAGCGAGACCCAGTACTTC. Its translation is CSVVTAGGMSETQYF. The full variable domain, its missing parts supplied by reference TRBV29-1 and TRBJ2-5, is SAVISQKPSRDICQRGTSLTIQCQVDSQVTMMFWYRQQPGQSLTLIATANQGSEATYESGFVIDKFPISRPNLTFSTLTVSNMSPEDSSIYLCSVVTAGGMSETQYFGPGTRLLVL.